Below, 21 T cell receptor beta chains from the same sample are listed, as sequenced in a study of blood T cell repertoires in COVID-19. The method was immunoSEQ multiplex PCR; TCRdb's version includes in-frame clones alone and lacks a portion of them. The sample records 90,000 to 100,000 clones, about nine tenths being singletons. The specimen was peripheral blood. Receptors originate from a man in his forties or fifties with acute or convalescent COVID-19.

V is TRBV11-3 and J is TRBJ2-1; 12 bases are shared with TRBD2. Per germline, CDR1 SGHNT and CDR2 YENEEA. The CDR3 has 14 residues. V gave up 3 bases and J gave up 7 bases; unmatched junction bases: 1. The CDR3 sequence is CASSLTSGRNEQFF. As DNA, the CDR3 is TGTGCCAGCAGCTTGACTAGCGGGAGAAATGAGCAGTTCTTC.

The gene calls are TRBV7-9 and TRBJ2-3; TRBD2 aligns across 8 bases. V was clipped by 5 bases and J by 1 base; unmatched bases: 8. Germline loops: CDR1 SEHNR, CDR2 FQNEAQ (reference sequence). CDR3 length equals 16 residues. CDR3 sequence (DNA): TGTGCCAGCAGCCTAGTAGCGGGATGGGGCACAGATACGCAGTATTTT. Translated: CASSLVAGWGTDTQYF.

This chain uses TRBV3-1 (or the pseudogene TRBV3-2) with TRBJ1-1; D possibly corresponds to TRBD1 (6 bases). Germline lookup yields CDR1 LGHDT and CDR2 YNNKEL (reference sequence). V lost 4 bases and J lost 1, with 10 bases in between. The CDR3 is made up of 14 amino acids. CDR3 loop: CASSPGQSNTEAFF. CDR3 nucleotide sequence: TGTGCCAGCAGCCCCGGACAGTCGAACACTGAAGCTTTCTTT.

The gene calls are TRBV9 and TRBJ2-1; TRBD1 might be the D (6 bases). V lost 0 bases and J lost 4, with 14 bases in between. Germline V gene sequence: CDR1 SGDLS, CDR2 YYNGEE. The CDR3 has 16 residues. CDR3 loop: CASSVVPGRGYNEQFF. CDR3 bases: TGTGCCAGCAGCGTAGTTCCTGGCAGGGGATACAATGAGCAGTTCTTC. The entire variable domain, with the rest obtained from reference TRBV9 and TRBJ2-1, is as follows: DSGVTQTPKHLITATGQRVTLRCSPRSGDLSVYWYQQSLDQGLQFLIQYYNGEERAKGNILERFSAQQFPDLHSELNLSSLELGDSALYFCASSVVPGRGYNEQFFGPGTRLTVL.

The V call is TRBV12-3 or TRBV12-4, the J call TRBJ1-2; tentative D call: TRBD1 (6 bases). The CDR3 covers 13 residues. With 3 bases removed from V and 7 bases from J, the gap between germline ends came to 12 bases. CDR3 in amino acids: CASSFRGAGGYTF. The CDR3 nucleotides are TGTGCCAGCAGTTTCAGGGGCGCGGGTGGCTACACCTTC.

The CDR3, as DNA: TGTGCCAGCAGTTCGACAGGGTTGGTCTACAATGAGCAGTTCTTC. This codes for CASSSTGLVYNEQFF. This chain joins TRBV27 and TRBJ2-1, with TRBD1 matching over 7 bases. The J segment lost 3 bases and the V segment lost 4 bases, leaving 6 bases of the junction unmatched. The CDR3 length is 15 residues. Germline-derived CDR1 and CDR2 are MNHEY and SMNVEV (reference sequence).

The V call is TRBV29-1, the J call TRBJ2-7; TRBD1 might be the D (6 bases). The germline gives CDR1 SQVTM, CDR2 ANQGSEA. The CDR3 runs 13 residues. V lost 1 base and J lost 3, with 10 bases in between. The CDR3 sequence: CSVEGRGHYEQYF. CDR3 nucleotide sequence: TGCAGCGTTGAAGGCAGGGGTCACTACGAGCAGTACTTC.

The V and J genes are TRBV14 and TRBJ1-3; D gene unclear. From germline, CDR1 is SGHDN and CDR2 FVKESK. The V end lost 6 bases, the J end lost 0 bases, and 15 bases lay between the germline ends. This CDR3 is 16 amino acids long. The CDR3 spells CASSTSDTYSGNTIYF. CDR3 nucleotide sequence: TGTGCCAGCAGTACAAGTGACACATACTCTGGAAACACCATATATTTT.

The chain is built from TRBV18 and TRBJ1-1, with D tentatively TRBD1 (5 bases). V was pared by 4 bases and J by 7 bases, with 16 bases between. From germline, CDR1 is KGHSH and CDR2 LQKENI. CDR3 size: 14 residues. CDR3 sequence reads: CASSRRGEAVEAFF. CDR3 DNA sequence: TGTGCCAGCTCACGGCGGGGGGAGGCGGTTGAAGCTTTCTTT. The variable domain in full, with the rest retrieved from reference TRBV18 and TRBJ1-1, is NAGVMQNPRHLVRRRGQEARLRCSPMKGHSHVYWYRQLPEEGLKFMVYLQKENIIDESGMPKERFSAEFPKEGPSILRIQQVVRGDSAAYFCASSRRGEAVEAFFGQGTRLTVV.

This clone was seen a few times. This chain's CDR3 is CASSIRKGQGNTEAFF. CDR3 DNA sequence: TGTGCCAGCAGCATTCGAAAGGGACAGGGAAACACTGAAGCTTTCTTT. The chain couples TRBV7-9 to TRBJ1-1; 9 bases align to TRBD1. This CDR3 comprises 16 residues. Trimming cost V 5 bases and J 2 bases; bases outside gene matches: 9. The germline V gene encodes CDR1 SEHNR and CDR2 FQNEAQ (reference sequence).

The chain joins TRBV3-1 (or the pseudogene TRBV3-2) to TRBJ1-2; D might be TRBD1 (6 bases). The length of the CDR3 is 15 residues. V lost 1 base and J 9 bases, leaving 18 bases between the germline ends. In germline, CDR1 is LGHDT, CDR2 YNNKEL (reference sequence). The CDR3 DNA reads TGTGCCAGCAGCCAAGGACAGGTAGCACTTAGTCGCTACACCTTC. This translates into CASSQGQVALSRYTF.

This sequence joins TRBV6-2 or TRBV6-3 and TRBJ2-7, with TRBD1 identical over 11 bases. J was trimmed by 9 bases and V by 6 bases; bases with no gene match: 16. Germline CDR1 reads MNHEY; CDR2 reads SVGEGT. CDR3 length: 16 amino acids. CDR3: CASSNPPGTGGKPQYF. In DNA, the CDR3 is TGTGCCAGCAGCAACCCCCCGGGGACAGGGGGAAAACCGCAGTACTTC.

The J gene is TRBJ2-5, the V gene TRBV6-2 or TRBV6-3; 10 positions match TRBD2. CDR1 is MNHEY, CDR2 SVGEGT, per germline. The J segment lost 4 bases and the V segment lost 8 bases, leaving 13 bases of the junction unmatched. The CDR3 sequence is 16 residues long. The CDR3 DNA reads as TGTGCCAGCGGCCTATACCGGCTAGCGGGAGCAGAGACCCAGTACTTC. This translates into CASGLYRLAGAETQYF.

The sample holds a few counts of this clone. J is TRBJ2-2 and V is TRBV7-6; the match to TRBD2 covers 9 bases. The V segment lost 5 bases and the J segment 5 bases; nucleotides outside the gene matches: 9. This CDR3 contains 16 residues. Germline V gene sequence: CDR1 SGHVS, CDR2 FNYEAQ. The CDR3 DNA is TGTGCCAGCAGCAACCGGAATAGCGGGAGTACCGGGGAGCTGTTTTTT. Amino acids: CASSNRNSGSTGELFF.

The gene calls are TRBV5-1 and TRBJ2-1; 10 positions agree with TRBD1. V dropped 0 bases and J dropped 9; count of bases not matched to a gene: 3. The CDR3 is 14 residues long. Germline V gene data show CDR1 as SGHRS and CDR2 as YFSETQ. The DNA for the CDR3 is TGCGCCAGCAGCTTGGATGGACAGGGGGGTGAGCAGTTCTTC. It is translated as CASSLDGQGGEQFF.

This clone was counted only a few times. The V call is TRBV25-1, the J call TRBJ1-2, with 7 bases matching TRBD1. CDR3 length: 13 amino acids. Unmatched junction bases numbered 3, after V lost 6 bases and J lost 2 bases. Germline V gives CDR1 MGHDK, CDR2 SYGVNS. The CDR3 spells CASREGQNYGYTF. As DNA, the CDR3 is TGTGCCAGCAGGGAGGGACAGAACTATGGCTACACCTTC.

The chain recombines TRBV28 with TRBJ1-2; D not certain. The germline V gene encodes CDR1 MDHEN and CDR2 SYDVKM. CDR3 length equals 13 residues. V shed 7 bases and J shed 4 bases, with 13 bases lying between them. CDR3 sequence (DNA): TGTGCCAGCACGGGGTCTCGGGGCTATGGCTACACCTTC. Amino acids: CASTGSRGYGYTF.

CDR3 sequence: CASTGDGGQTDTQYF. For the CDR3, the DNA is TGTGCCAGCACCGGAGACGGAGGCCAGACAGATACGCAGTATTTT. This sequence joins TRBV7-9 and TRBJ2-3, with a tentative D call TRBD2 (5 bases). With 7 bases removed from V and 3 bases from J, the gap between germline ends came to 17 bases. The CDR3 is 15 residues long. Looked up from germline, CDR1 is SEHNR and CDR2 is FQNEAQ (reference sequence).

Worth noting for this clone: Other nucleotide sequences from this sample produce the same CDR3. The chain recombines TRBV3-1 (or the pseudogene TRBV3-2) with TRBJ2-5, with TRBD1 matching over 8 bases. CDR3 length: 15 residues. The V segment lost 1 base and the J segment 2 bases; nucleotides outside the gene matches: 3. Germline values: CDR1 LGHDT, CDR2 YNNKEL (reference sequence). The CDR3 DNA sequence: TGTGCCAGCAGCCAAGGCGGGACAGGACAAGAGACCCAGTACTTC. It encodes CASSQGGTGQETQYF.

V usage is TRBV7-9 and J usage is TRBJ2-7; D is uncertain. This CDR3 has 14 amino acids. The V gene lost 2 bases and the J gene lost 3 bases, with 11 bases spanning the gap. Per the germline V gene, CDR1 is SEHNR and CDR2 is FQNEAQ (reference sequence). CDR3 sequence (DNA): TGTGCCAGCAGCTTATCGGGTAGAGTCTACGAGCAGTACTTC. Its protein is CASSLSGRVYEQYF. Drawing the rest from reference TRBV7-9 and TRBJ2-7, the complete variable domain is DTGVSQNPRHKITKRGQNVTFRCDPISEHNRLYWYRQTLGQGPEFLTYFQNEAQLEKSRLLSDRFSAERPKGSFSTLEIQRTEQGDSAMYLCASSLSGRVYEQYFGPGTRLTVT.

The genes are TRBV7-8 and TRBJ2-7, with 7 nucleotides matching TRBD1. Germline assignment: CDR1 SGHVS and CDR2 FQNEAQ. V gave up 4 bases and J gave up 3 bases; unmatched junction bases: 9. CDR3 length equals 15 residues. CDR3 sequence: CASSSSGTAYYEQYF. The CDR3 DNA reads TGTGCCAGCAGCTCTTCCGGGACAGCTTACTACGAGCAGTACTTC.